Listed here is a single T cell receptor beta chain. Its antigen is as yet unknown. Germline V gives CDR1 SGHRS, CDR2 YFSETQ. Unmatched junction bases numbered 9, after V lost 1 base and J lost 1 base. The CDR3 has 18 residues. Sequencing relied on immunoSEQ assay v3.0, run at survey level. Per-sample TRB depth target: roughly 40,000-50,000 T-cell genomes. Libraries were prepared by immunoSEQ multiplex PCR; TCRdb keeps only in-frame clonotypes and omits some of them. The data show 30,000 to 40,000 clones, over 65% seen once. This sample was included in a study of long-term antiretroviral therapy in people with HIV. Amounts of roughly 0.95-11 million cryopreserved PBMC were held in the samples before DNA extraction. Whole-study findings and limits: Information on adherence, resistance and therapy changes was unavailable. Before ART, certain clones expanded, and these dominated the repertoire at all time points.

The receptor was isolated from a woman between 50 and 59 years old with HIV. The sequencing here drew on unsorted PBMCs, taken 2 years after starting antiretroviral therapy. This chain uses TRBV5-1 with TRBJ2-3; TRBD2 agrees at 10 bases. The CDR3 protein is CASSLYPERGGGTDTQYF. CDR3 bases: TGCGCCAGCAGCTTGTACCCTGAGCGGGGGGGTGGCACAGATACGCAGTATTTT.